The entry below describes one TCR beta chain. Its target is not known. This record comes from a study of cytomegalovirus exposure and HLA in healthy donors. With 4 bases clipped from V and 1 base from J, the junction kept 11 bases outside the gene matches. CDR3 length: 18 residues. A multiplex PCR was run with 60 Vbeta primers and 13 Jbeta primers. Assay: immunoSEQ multiplex PCR; the TCRdb copy retains only in-frame clones and omits some. This sample's table has around 70,000 clones. Study-level points and caveats: CMV serostatus was the sole immune exposure information available. Some TCR beta chains (over 150 of them) were listed as cytomegalovirus-associated.

The TCR comes from a woman in her forties in good health and CMV-seropositive. The chain couples TRBV5-3 to TRBJ2-5; TRBD2 matches at 12 bases. TRBV5-3 is an ORF; its function is uncertain. Sequencing used PBMCs. DNA for the CDR3: TGTGCCAGAAGCCCGAATGTACTAGCGGGGGGTCCCCAAGAGACCCAGTACTTC. This translates into CARSPNVLAGGPQETQYF.